A single sample is the source of the 21 T cell receptor beta chains below, sequenced in a study of blood T cell repertoires in COVID-19. Sequenced by immunoSEQ multiplex PCR; TCRdb stores in-frame clones only, minus some. This table holds around 200,000 clones, under 90% found once. The specimen sequenced was peripheral blood. The receptors shown here come from a woman between 35 and 50 years old with active or convalescent COVID-19.

This clone was seen more than once but under ten times. The J gene is TRBJ1-2, the V gene TRBV30; D is perhaps TRBD1 (5 bases). There are 15 residues in the CDR3. V dropped 0 bases and J dropped 5 bases, with 16 bases sitting between them. Germline-derived CDR1 and CDR2 are GTSNPN and SVGIG (reference sequence). DNA for the CDR3: TGTGCCTGGAGTGTAGATGGGGGGGGAATTTATGGCTACACCTTC. This encodes CAWSVDGGGIYGYTF. The full variable domain, rest sourced from reference TRBV30 and TRBJ1-2, is SQTIHQWPATLVQPVGSPLSLECTVEGTSNPNLYWYRQAAGRGLQLLFYSVGIGQISSEVPQNLSASRPQDRQFILSSKKLLLSDSGFYLCAWSVDGGGIYGYTFGSGTRLTVV.

The V gene is TRBV27, the J gene TRBJ2-1; TRBD2 is a possible D gene (6 bases). CDR1 is MNHEY, CDR2 SMNVEV, per germline (reference sequence). The length of the CDR3 is 13 residues. The ends were cut back, 5 bases at V and 7 bases at J, with 12 bases in the middle. DNA for the CDR3: TGTGCCAGCAGTCCTATCGGAGGGAATGAGCAGTTCTTC. Translated: CASSPIGGNEQFF.

This chain joins TRBV6-5 and TRBJ2-1, with D perhaps matching TRBD1 (8 bases). V lost 3 bases and J 15 bases, leaving 18 bases between the germline ends. The CDR3 contains 13 residues. CDR1 MNHEY and CDR2 SVGAGI come from the germline V gene. The CDR3 nucleotides are TGTGCCAGCAGTTATGGGGGAGGGACAGGTTCGTTCTTC. Translating gives CASSYGGGTGSFF.

The chain employs TRBV4-1 and TRBJ2-1; 9 bases line up with TRBD1. Unmatched junction bases numbered 17, after V lost 0 bases and J lost 14 bases. This CDR3 contains 17 residues. The germline gives CDR1 MGHRA, CDR2 YSYEKL. The DNA of the CDR3 is TGCGCCAGCAGCCAAGATAGAAGTGGGACAGGGCCCCTTACCGAGTTCTTC. Its protein is CASSQDRSGTGPLTEFF.

This clone was picked up a small number of times. V gene TRBV5-1 combines with J gene TRBJ1-4; the D is unclear. The germline CDR1 and CDR2 sequences are SGHRS and YFSETQ. Between the trimmed V and J ends, which lost 1 base and 5 bases, there was a span of 18 bases. This CDR3 spans 17 amino acids. CDR3 sequence (DNA): TGCGCCAGCAGCTTGCAGATCTTCGGCGGAACAAATGAAAAACTGTTTTTT. Encoded protein: CASSLQIFGGTNEKLFF.

The V and J genes are TRBV5-4 and TRBJ2-7; TRBD1 matches 8 bases. Germline loops: CDR1 SGHNT, CDR2 YYREEE (reference sequence). Losses at the gene ends were 5 bases for V and 4 bases for J; bases not matched to a gene: 8. The CDR3 consists of 14 residues. CDR3 nucleotide sequence: TGTGCCAGCAGTCAGGGACAGGATCTGTACGAGCAGTACTTC. This encodes CASSQGQDLYEQYF.

The chain uses TRBV19 and TRBJ2-4; maybe TRBD2 (5 bases). Germline CDR1 reads LNHDA; CDR2 reads SQIVND (reference sequence). This CDR3 region has 19 residues. V was cut by 0 bases and J by 0 bases, with 18 bases left in between. CDR3 nucleotide sequence: TGTGCCAGTAGTATAGAGAATGGAAGGGTCGGGGTAGCCAAAAACATTCAGTACTTC. This encodes CASSIENGRVGVAKNIQYF. The full variable domain, its missing parts supplied by reference TRBV19 and TRBJ2-4, is DGGITQSPKYLFRKEGQNVTLSCEQNLNHDAMYWYRQDPGQGLRLIYYSQIVNDFQKGDIAEGYSVSREKKESFPLTVTSAQKNPTAFYLCASSIENGRVGVAKNIQYFGAGTRLSVL.

The chain recombines TRBV28 with TRBJ2-4; the match to TRBD2 covers 11 bases. The CDR3 runs 16 residues. CDR1 and CDR2 (germline): MDHEN, SYDVKM. V was pared by 6 bases and J by 7 bases, with 11 bases of the junction left unmatched. The CDR3 DNA is TGTGCCAGCAGCGACACAGGCGGACTAGCGGGTAACATTCAGTACTTC. Translating gives CASSDTGGLAGNIQYF.

The DNA for the CDR3 is TGTGCCAGCAGCTTGAGCCAGGGGGAAAAACTGTTTTTT. It encodes CASSLSQGEKLFF. This chain joins TRBV7-6 and TRBJ1-4; weak D call: TRBD1 (6 bases). Trimming shortened V by 3 bases and J by 8 bases, and 10 bases separated the two germline ends. CDR1 and CDR2 (germline): SGHVS, FNYEAQ. This CDR3 is 13 amino acids long.

This chain links TRBV18 with TRBJ2-5; D remains unclear. V lost 3 bases to trimming and J lost 9 bases, with 8 bases between them. The germline gives CDR1 KGHSH, CDR2 LQKENI. The CDR3 runs to 11 residues. DNA for the CDR3: TGTGCCAGCTCACCTATTCAGGCCCAGTACTTC. This codes for CASSPIQAQYF.

The V and J genes are TRBV7-3 and TRBJ2-2; 8 bases match TRBD2. Germline loops: CDR1 SGHTA, CDR2 FQGTGA. V lost 7 bases, J lost 0 bases, and 7 bases stayed unmatched. CDR3 length: 16 residues. CDR3 in DNA: TGTGCCAGCAAGTTAGCGGGGAGTGCGAACACCGGGGAGCTGTTTTTT. Its protein product is CASKLAGSANTGELFF.

The chain recombines TRBV6-2 or TRBV6-3 with TRBJ1-1; 9 bases line up with TRBD1. CDR3 size: 15 residues. Germline CDR1 and CDR2: MNHEY and SVGEGT. Trimming cost V 6 bases and J 1 base; bases outside gene matches: 6. Written as DNA, the CDR3 is TGTGCCAGCAGCCCGTGGGGACAGGGGAACACTGAAGCTTTCTTT. Translating gives CASSPWGQGNTEAFF.

This clone was counted a few times. The V gene is TRBV28, the J gene TRBJ2-1, with a tentative D call TRBD2 (5 bases). The CDR3 length is 16 residues. Germline CDR1 is MDHEN and CDR2 is SYDVKM. V shed 6 bases and J shed 10 bases, with 25 bases lying between them. Written as DNA, the CDR3 is TGTGCCAGCAGCCTAGGTTTAGGCACTCTATCGGGGGAGCAGTTCTTC. Translation gives CASSLGLGTLSGEQFF.

The chain uses TRBV7-2 and TRBJ2-2; 10 nucleotides align to TRBD1. The junction had 14 bases not matched to a gene; V was cut back by 5 bases and J by 2 bases. In germline, CDR1 is SGHTA, CDR2 FQGNSA. The CDR3 spans 19 residues. The CDR3 here is CASSLRTGGFRLNTGELFF. The CDR3 DNA sequence: TGTGCCAGCAGCCTAAGGACAGGGGGATTCAGACTAAACACCGGGGAGCTGTTTTTT.

This clone was seen a handful of times. The gene calls are TRBV7-6 and TRBJ2-2, with TRBD2 matching over 7 bases. This CDR3 region has 15 residues. Germline V gene lookup returns CDR1 SGHVS and CDR2 FNYEAQ. The J segment lost 7 bases and the V segment lost 2 bases, leaving 7 bases of the junction unmatched. In DNA, the CDR3 is TGTGCCAGCAGCTTACAAGCGGGACTGGGCGGGGAGCTGTTTTTT. Translating gives CASSLQAGLGGELFF. The full variable domain, in which reference TRBV7-6 and TRBJ2-2 provide the parts outside the CDR3, is GAGVSQSPRYKVTKRGQDVALRCDPISGHVSLYWYRQALGQGPEFLTYFNYEAQQDKSGLPNDRFSAERPEGSISTLTIQRTEQRDSAMYRCASSLQAGLGGELFFGEGSRLTVL.

V gene TRBV7-2 combines with J gene TRBJ2-3, with TRBD2 identical over 8 bases. Looked up from germline, CDR1 is SGHTA and CDR2 is FQGNSA. V shed 5 bases and J 4 bases; nucleotides not matched to a gene: 8. This CDR3 contains 15 residues. For the CDR3, the DNA is TGTGCCAGCAGCCCTCAGCGGGGGTCTTCAGATACGCAGTATTTT. It translates to CASSPQRGSSDTQYF.

This chain links TRBV2 with TRBJ1-3, with D possibly being TRBD1 (6 bases). With 7 bases removed from V and 0 bases from J, the gap between germline ends came to 13 bases. Germline V gene data show CDR1 as SNHLY and CDR2 as FYNNEI. The CDR3 totals 15 residues. The chain's CDR3 is CASNRPDSSGNTIYF. For the CDR3, the DNA is TGTGCCAGCAACCGCCCGGACAGCTCTGGAAACACCATATATTTT.

This clone showed up many times. The rearrangement links TRBV15 to TRBJ1-1; TRBD1 matches at 9 bases. The germline CDR1 and CDR2 sequences are LNHNV and YYDKDF (reference sequence). The trim removed 0 bases at V and 5 bases at J, leaving 4 bases unmatched. This CDR3 spans 15 amino acids. CDR3 nucleotide sequence: TGTGCCACCAGCAGAGACGGACAGGGGCGGACTGAAGCTTTCTTT. Amino acids: CATSRDGQGRTEAFF.

The rearrangement joins TRBV9 to TRBJ2-2, with D tentatively TRBD1 (5 bases). Between the trimmed V and J ends, which lost 0 bases and 0 bases, there was a span of 9 bases. There are 16 residues in the CDR3. Germline-derived CDR1 and CDR2 are SGDLS and YYNGEE. The chain's CDR3 is CASSVGQSANTGELFF. CDR3 nucleotide sequence: TGTGCCAGCAGCGTAGGACAGTCCGCGAACACCGGGGAGCTGTTTTTT.

This clone was picked up a small number of times. This chain uses TRBV7-9 with TRBJ2-7; D is uncertain. The V and J ends lost 3 bases and 6 bases respectively, with 9 bases between them. The CDR3 sequence is 12 residues long. Germline lookup yields CDR1 SEHNR and CDR2 FQNEAQ (reference sequence). CDR3 amino acids: CASSFAGSEQYF. Written as DNA, the CDR3 is TGTGCCAGCAGCTTTGCAGGATCCGAGCAGTACTTC. Full variable domain (remainder filled in from reference TRBV7-9 and TRBJ2-7): DTGVSQNPRHKITKRGQNVTFRCDPISEHNRLYWYRQTLGQGPEFLTYFQNEAQLEKSRLLSDRFSAERPKGSFSTLEIQRTEQGDSAMYLCASSFAGSEQYFGPGTRLTVT.

The CDR3 region is CATSRVRMDEQYF. In DNA, the CDR3 is TGTGCCACCAGCAGAGTGAGGATGGACGAGCAGTACTTC. V gene TRBV15 combines with J gene TRBJ2-7; D unclear. The CDR3 has 13 amino acids. Germline V lookup: CDR1 LNHNV, CDR2 YYDKDF (reference sequence). V was trimmed by 1 base and J by 5 bases, leaving 9 bases between them.